The 32 T cell receptor beta chains below come from one sample, sequenced in a study of blood T cell repertoires in COVID-19. TCRdb's table, derived via immunoSEQ multiplex PCR, lists solely in-frame clones and lacks some. This sample has about 110,000 clones, with 88% found just once. Sequenced sample: peripheral blood. These receptors were collected from a woman aged 45-59 years with acute or convalescent COVID-19.

The chain employs TRBV7-9 and TRBJ2-7, with 9 nucleotides matching TRBD2. In germline, CDR1 is SEHNR, CDR2 FQNEAQ (reference sequence). This CDR3 is 14 amino acids long. Trimming at V came to 5 bases and at J to 6 bases, leaving 8 bases not matched to a gene. CDR3 in DNA: TGTGCCAGCAGCCGACTAGCGGCTTTGGGCGAGCAGTACTTC. It specifies CASSRLAALGEQYF.

The chain recombines TRBV14 with TRBJ2-5; 7 positions agree with TRBD1. From germline, CDR1 is SGHDN and CDR2 FVKESK. With V trimmed by 2 bases and J by 2 bases, 2 bases remained unmatched. The CDR3 contains 14 residues. The CDR3 DNA reads TGTGCCAGCAGCCAAAGCAGGGGGCAAGAGACCCAGTACTTC. It translates to CASSQSRGQETQYF.

The J gene is TRBJ2-1, the V gene TRBV6-1; TRBD2 agrees at 13 bases. Germline lookup yields CDR1 MNHNS and CDR2 SASEGT. CDR3 length: 17 amino acids. The V and J ends lost 4 bases and 7 bases, in that order; junction bases with no gene match: 10. The CDR3 here is CASSGRTSGRFRNEQFF. For the CDR3, the DNA is TGTGCCAGCAGTGGCCGGACTAGCGGGAGATTTAGAAATGAGCAGTTCTTC.

Comments on this clone: The sample carries other DNA sequences with the same CDR3. This chain uses TRBV9 with TRBJ2-6; D remains ambiguous. V was trimmed by 5 bases and J by 0 bases, leaving 9 bases between them. Germline CDR1 reads SGDLS; CDR2 reads YYNGEE. The CDR3 is 15 residues long. CDR3 in amino acids: CASSVMSSGANVLTF. Here the CDR3 DNA reads TGTGCCAGCAGTGTAATGAGCTCTGGGGCCAACGTCCTGACTTTC.

The chain couples TRBV2 to TRBJ2-5, with D possibly matching TRBD2 (5 bases). Trimming stripped 11 bases from V and 2 bases from J, with 21 bases between. CDR3 length: 15 amino acids. The germline gives CDR1 SNHLY, CDR2 FYNNEI. CDR3: CAGKRDNGMQETQYF. The CDR3 DNA follows: TGTGCCGGCAAACGAGACAACGGGATGCAAGAGACCCAGTACTTC.

This sequence joins TRBV29-1 and TRBJ1-2, with unresolved D. The germline CDR1 and CDR2 sequences are SQVTM and ANQGSEA. Trimming removed 3 bases from V and 2 bases from J, with 16 bases in between. There are 15 residues in the CDR3. CDR3 coding DNA: TGCAGCGTTGATTTACAGAGGGCCACCAACTATGGCTACACCTTC. Translating gives CSVDLQRATNYGYTF.

The genes are TRBV2 and TRBJ1-2; possibly TRBD1 for D (5 bases). Trimming shortened V by 6 bases and J by 1 base, and 15 bases separated the two germline ends. CDR3 length: 15 residues. Germline lookup yields CDR1 SNHLY and CDR2 FYNNEI. CDR3 DNA sequence: TGTGCCAGCAGCCGCGGACACGTCAATAACTATGGCTACACCTTC. Translating gives CASSRGHVNNYGYTF.

The CDR3 here is CASSVQGLRLSALHF. The CDR3 bases are TGTGCCAGCAGCGTACAGGGGCTTAGACTTTCTGCCCTCCACTTT. This rearrangement joins TRBV5-4 to TRBJ1-6; 7 bases map to TRBD1. Trimming removed 4 bases from V and 14 bases from J; junction bases left unmatched: 15. Germline CDR1 reads SGHNT; CDR2 reads YYREEE (reference sequence). CDR3 length: 15 amino acids.

This clone has a single count. This chain connects TRBV19 to TRBJ2-7; 8 bases line up with TRBD2. Germline V gene data show CDR1 as LNHDA and CDR2 as SQIVND (reference sequence). Trimming at V came to 6 bases and at J to 5 bases, leaving 12 bases not matched to a gene. This CDR3 contains 15 residues. CDR3 region: CASRTGTSRLDEQYF. DNA for the CDR3: TGTGCCAGTAGAACTGGGACTAGTCGTCTGGACGAGCAGTACTTC.

V and J are TRBV7-2 and TRBJ1-2; TRBD1 matches 7 bases. Germline V lookup: CDR1 SGHTA, CDR2 FQGNSA. The CDR3 consists of 14 residues. Unmatched junction bases numbered 2, after V lost 0 bases and J lost 4 bases. The CDR3 region has the DNA TGTGCCAGCAGCTTAGCGGGACAGCCCTATGGCTACACCTTC. It is translated as CASSLAGQPYGYTF.

The chain recombines TRBV7-2 with TRBJ1-1; a possible D gene is TRBD1 (5 bases). The CDR3 has 13 amino acids. The V gene lost 7 bases and the J gene lost 0 bases, with 9 bases spanning the gap. CDR1 is SGHTA, CDR2 FQGNSA, per germline. The CDR3 loop is CASTMTVNTEAFF. In nucleotides, the CDR3 is TGTGCCAGCACGATGACAGTGAACACTGAAGCTTTCTTT.

The chain employs TRBV24-1 and TRBJ2-1; 8 bases align to TRBD2. The CDR3 loop spans 14 amino acids. Germline V gives CDR1 KGHDR, CDR2 SFDVKD. V shed 6 bases, J shed 6 bases, and the junction held 6 bases outside the gene matches. CDR3 region: CATSTSGVPNEQFF. CDR3 sequence (DNA): TGTGCCACCAGTACTAGCGGTGTCCCCAATGAGCAGTTCTTC.

The chain joins TRBV7-2 to TRBJ2-6; D not certain. Germline CDR1 reads SGHTA; CDR2 reads FQGNSA. The CDR3 loop spans 11 amino acids. Deletions cut 0 bases from V and 13 bases from J, with 4 bases between. As DNA, the CDR3 is TGTGCCAGCAGCTTAGCGCGGGTCCTGACTTTC. Residues: CASSLARVLTF. The full variable domain, rest sourced from reference TRBV7-2 and TRBJ2-6, is GAGVSQSPSNKVTEKGKDVELRCDPISGHTALYWYRQSLGQGLEFLIYFQGNSAPDKSGLPSDRFSAERTGGSVSTLTIQRTQQEDSAVYLCASSLARVLTFGAGSRLTVL.

This clone was seen once. The V call is TRBV10-2, the J call TRBJ1-5; D might be TRBD1 (6 bases). Germline assignment: CDR1 WSHSY and CDR2 SAAADI. The CDR3 has 15 residues. V was cut by 0 bases and J by 3 bases, with 9 bases left in between. CDR3 nucleotides: TGCGCCAGCAGTGAGTCCAGGGGTAACAATCAGCCCCAGCATTTT. Translating gives CASSESRGNNQPQHF.

The chain links TRBV6-5 to TRBJ1-2; D might be TRBD1 (6 bases). V was cut by 7 bases and J by 0 bases, with 9 bases left in between. The CDR3 consists of 13 residues. CDR1 is MNHEY, CDR2 SVGAGI, per germline. Here the CDR3 reads CASIGGANYGYTF. In DNA, the CDR3 is TGTGCCAGCATAGGGGGAGCTAACTATGGCTACACCTTC.

The table lists this clone with a count of one. The rearrangement links TRBV15 to TRBJ1-5; 8 bases match TRBD1. CDR1 and CDR2 (germline): LNHNV, YYDKDF (reference sequence). V was clipped by 0 bases and J by 4 bases; unmatched bases: 5. This CDR3 has 16 amino acids. CDR3 amino acids: CATSRDGTGMNQPQHF. CDR3 nucleotide sequence: TGTGCCACCAGCAGAGACGGGACAGGTATGAATCAGCCCCAGCATTTT.

This chain connects TRBV7-9 to TRBJ2-1; a weak D match, TRBD1 (6 bases). Germline CDR1 SEHNR, CDR2 FQNEAQ (reference sequence). The CDR3 is 12 amino acids. Trimming cost V 7 bases and J 7 bases, with 11 bases left between them. CDR3 in DNA: TGTGCCAGCACCCCCCAGGGGAATGAGCAGTTCTTC. Amino acids: CASTPQGNEQFF.

The chain joins TRBV3-1 (or the pseudogene TRBV3-2) to TRBJ1-2, with D perhaps TRBD1 (6 bases). The germline CDR1 and CDR2 sequences are LGHDT and YNNKEL (reference sequence). V lost 1 base, J lost 4 bases, and 22 bases lay in between. This CDR3 has 18 amino acids. In nucleotides, the CDR3 is TGTGCCAGCAGCCAAGGGGGGCGGGGAGGGCCCGGGAGCTATGGCTACACCTTC. Residues: CASSQGGRGGPGSYGYTF.

V is TRBV2 and J is TRBJ1-6; D not certain. Germline values: CDR1 SNHLY, CDR2 FYNNEI. The CDR3 has 19 amino acids. Trimming stripped 2 bases from V and 6 bases from J, with 23 bases between. The DNA for the CDR3 is TGTGCCAGCAGTGAAAGTGCGGAGACGGAAATTCCCCTTAATTCACCCCTCCACTTT. This translates into CASSESAETEIPLNSPLHF.

The gene calls are TRBV28 and TRBJ2-1, with 8 bases identical to TRBD1. CDR3 length: 15 amino acids. V shed 7 bases and J 0 bases; nucleotides not matched to a gene: 5. CDR1 is MDHEN and CDR2 is SYDVKM in the germline V gene. This chain's CDR3 is CASKMTGVSYNEQFF. In DNA, the CDR3 is TGTGCCAGCAAGATGACAGGGGTCTCCTACAATGAGCAGTTCTTC.

This clone was observed a single time. The J gene is TRBJ2-1, the V gene TRBV6-1, with 10 nucleotides matching TRBD2. Germline V gives CDR1 MNHNS, CDR2 SASEGT. The CDR3 spans 16 residues. Losses at the gene ends were 2 bases for V and 4 bases for J; bases not matched to a gene: 5. Written as DNA, the CDR3 is TGTGCCAGCAGTGAACTAGCGGGAGCTGGGTACAATGAGCAGTTCTTC. It specifies CASSELAGAGYNEQFF.

The chain combines TRBV2 with TRBJ2-7, with TRBD1 matching 7 bases. The germline gives CDR1 SNHLY, CDR2 FYNNEI. The CDR3 covers 14 residues. Trimming removed 8 bases from V and 1 base from J; junction bases left unmatched: 8. The CDR3 coding sequence is TGTGCCAGCTCTCGACAGGGCCATTCCTACGAGCAGTACTTC. Residues: CASSRQGHSYEQYF.

The chain recombines TRBV27 with TRBJ2-3; 7 bases match TRBD1. Germline values: CDR1 MNHEY, CDR2 SMNVEV (reference sequence). After removal of 7 bases from V and 3 bases from J, the junction contained 7 bases not matched to a gene. This CDR3 has 14 amino acids. The CDR3 DNA reads TGTGCCAGCACCCAGGGGGTAGGAACAGATACGCAGTATTTT. Amino acids: CASTQGVGTDTQYF.

The V and J genes are TRBV6-5 and TRBJ1-1, with no clear D. The germline V and J ends were trimmed by 8 bases and 4 bases, with 14 bases remaining between them. The CDR3 spans 13 residues. Germline V gene lookup returns CDR1 MNHEY and CDR2 SVGAGI. The CDR3 protein is CASSGRSGTEAFF. The CDR3 DNA is TGTGCCAGCTCAGGCCGGAGCGGCACTGAAGCTTTCTTT.

The chain links TRBV5-3 to TRBJ2-1; D is unresolved. TRBV5-3 is an ORF; its function is uncertain. The CDR3 has 12 residues. CDR3 residues: CVSYSSYNEQFF. The CDR3 DNA sequence: TGTGTTTCTTATAGCTCCTACAATGAGCAGTTCTTC.

V usage is TRBV7-9 and J usage is TRBJ2-7; 7 bases line up with TRBD1. CDR3 length equals 12 residues. The J segment lost 6 bases and the V segment lost 8 bases, leaving 7 bases of the junction unmatched. The germline gives CDR1 SEHNR, CDR2 FQNEAQ (reference sequence). For the CDR3, the DNA is TGTGCCAGCGGTCCCAGGGGGATCGAGCAGTACTTC. Translated, it gives CASGPRGIEQYF.

The chain couples TRBV4-2 to TRBJ2-1; 8 nucleotides match TRBD2. With V trimmed by 1 base and J by 3 bases, 5 bases remained unmatched. Germline V gene lookup returns CDR1 LGHNA and CDR2 YNFKEQ. There are 16 residues in the CDR3. Here the CDR3 reads CASSQGSGIYYNEQFF. DNA of the CDR3: TGTGCCAGCAGCCAAGGTAGCGGGATCTACTACAATGAGCAGTTCTTC.

This clone was observed a few times. The V gene is TRBV5-1, the J gene TRBJ2-7, with a possible D match to TRBD1 (5 bases). Germline V gene sequence: CDR1 SGHRS, CDR2 YFSETQ. The CDR3 spans 13 residues. With 0 bases removed from V and 3 bases from J, the gap between germline ends came to 7 bases. In nucleotides, the CDR3 is TGCGCCAGCAGCTTGGAGGGGTACTACGAGCAGTACTTC. Translating it yields CASSLEGYYEQYF.

The chain couples TRBV5-1 to TRBJ2-7; TRBD1 is a possible D gene (6 bases). The germline V gene encodes CDR1 SGHRS and CDR2 YFSETQ. The CDR3 is 14 amino acids. V lost 0 bases and J 5 bases, leaving 12 bases between the germline ends. This CDR3 reads CASSLGQGFHEQYF. CDR3 sequence (DNA): TGCGCCAGCAGCTTGGGGCAGGGGTTCCACGAGCAGTACTTC. Full variable domain (remainder filled in from reference TRBV5-1 and TRBJ2-7): KAGVTQTPRYLIKTRGQQVTLSCSPISGHRSVSWYQQTPGQGLQFLFEYFSETQRNKGNFPGRFSGRQFSNSRSEMNVSTLELGDSALYLCASSLGQGFHEQYFGPGTRLTVT.

This chain uses TRBV18 with TRBJ1-3, with a tentative D call TRBD1 (5 bases). The CDR3 consists of 16 residues. Germline V gives CDR1 KGHSH, CDR2 LQKENI. Trimming stripped 0 bases from V and 3 bases from J, with 12 bases between. CDR3 in DNA: TGTGCCAGCTCACCACCGATACAAGGGGTTGGAAACACCATATATTTT. Its protein product is CASSPPIQGVGNTIYF. Looking up the rest from reference TRBV18 and TRBJ1-3 gives the full variable domain: NAGVMQNPRHLVRRRGQEARLRCSPMKGHSHVYWYRQLPEEGLKFMVYLQKENIIDESGMPKERFSAEFPKEGPSILRIQQVVRGDSAAYFCASSPPIQGVGNTIYFGEGSWLTVV.

This chain connects TRBV7-2 to TRBJ2-7; D call uncertain. CDR3 size: 11 residues. The V end was cut by 4 bases, the J end by 6 bases, with 7 bases between. CDR1 and CDR2 from the germline V gene are SGHTA and FQGNSA. The CDR3 DNA follows: TGTGCCAGCAGCTCAGGTTCCGAGCAGTACTTC. Translating gives CASSSGSEQYF.

The rearrangement links TRBV27 to TRBJ1-1; tentatively, D is TRBD1 (5 bases). CDR3 length equals 15 residues. The germline V and J ends were trimmed by 5 bases and 1 base, with 14 bases remaining between them. Germline-derived CDR1 and CDR2 are MNHEY and SMNVEV (reference sequence). CDR3 nucleotide sequence: TGTGCCAGCAGTCCTTACACAGGCGCGAACACTGAAGCTTTCTTT. This encodes CASSPYTGANTEAFF.